The table lists the clone carrying this T cell receptor beta chain with a count of one. The record originates from a study of blood T cell repertoires in COVID-19. Turning to the study itself: Donors in the United States, Italy and Spain gave samples during acute or convalescent COVID-19. T cells, B-cell-depleted T cells, or PBMCs provided the cDNA or gDNA that served as material.

Recruited during active infection, patients (from Seattle) were subsequently followed longitudinally. Per the original data handling: Amplification from reference gene primers served as the basis for estimated nucleated cell counts. Clones were read by immunoSEQ multiplex PCR, and TCRdb kept only the in-frame ones, dropping some. V and J calls and clone size are copied from that table; D and trimming were computed from the DNA. The sample yields 100,000 to 150,000 clones, approximately 85% seen once. From germline, CDR1 is SEHNR and CDR2 FQNEAQ (reference sequence). The V end was cut by 6 bases, the J end by 6 bases, with 11 bases between. The length of the CDR3 is 12 residues.

Sequencing used peripheral blood. The receptor was derived from a man aged 25 to 40 with COVID-19, enrolled during active disease. The V call is TRBV7-9, the J call TRBJ1-2, with D unclear. CDR3 sequence (DNA): TGTGCCAGCAGTTGGAGGTCAGATGGCTACACCTTC. Translation gives CASSWRSDGYTF.